This T cell receptor (beta chain) was captured by sequencing in a study of blood T cell repertoires in COVID-19. Study-wide background: Both acute and convalescent COVID-19 samples were obtained from the United States, Italy and Spain.

In the authors' workflow: Estimation of nucleated cell counts relied on the amplification of reference gene primers. The assay was immunoSEQ multiplex PCR, and TCRdb's table has in-frame clones only and misses some. From that table come the V and J calls and clone size; the DNA was used to work out D and trimming. This repertoire shows approximately 220,000 clones, roughly nine tenths found once; its top ten account for about 2.2%. CDR3 size: 13 residues. Germline V CDR1 and CDR2: MNHEY, SMNVEV (reference sequence). V was pared by 4 bases and J by 2 bases, with 8 bases between. Input material: peripheral blood. The chain has TRBV27 and TRBJ1-1; D gene unclear. The TCR originated in a woman between 50 and 59 years old with acute or convalescent COVID-19. The CDR3 protein is CASSSPFNTEAFF. The CDR3 DNA reads as TGTGCCAGCAGTTCCCCCTTTAACACTGAAGCTTTCTTT.